The rows below give T cell receptor beta chains drawn from one sample of a study. TCRdb processed the RT-PCR reads anew with MiXCR; each CDR3 protein has one entry. The sample consists of fewer than 800,000 distinct CDR3 sequences, 14% of them appearing once. The sample taken for sequencing was memory CD4+ T cells from blood. These receptors all come from a female donor in good health, serving as a healthy control. Each CDR3 is given with its conserved first and last residue. The order of the fields is D gene, V gene, J gene, clone size, CDR3 protein. The D gene is left open where the match is weak. Only some rows state a clone size, as once, few, many or a class for expanded clones.

d_call: NA
v_call: TRBV7-9
j_call: TRBJ2-7
clone_size: NA
cdr3_aa: CASSLRDGIPYEQYF

d_call: NA
v_call: TRBV5-1
j_call: TRBJ2-7
clone_size: many
cdr3_aa: CASSGGTEATQQYF

d_call: NA
v_call: TRBV5-1
j_call: TRBJ1-2
clone_size: few
cdr3_aa: CASSLAGGGIGYTF

d_call: NA
v_call: TRBV30
j_call: TRBJ1-4
clone_size: NA
cdr3_aa: CAWSPTHRREIEKLFF

d_call: TRBD2
v_call: TRBV7-2
j_call: TRBJ2-1
clone_size: few
cdr3_aa: CASSPKLAGDNEQFF

d_call: NA
v_call: TRBV12-3/TRBV12-4
j_call: TRBJ1-5
clone_size: many
cdr3_aa: CASSDVWSQPQHF

d_call: NA
v_call: TRBV4-2
j_call: TRBJ2-5
clone_size: few
cdr3_aa: CASSKDRSLLFETQYF

d_call: TRBD2
v_call: TRBV5-5
j_call: TRBJ2-1
clone_size: few
cdr3_aa: CASSLVIAGGSLEQFF

d_call: NA
v_call: TRBV6-5
j_call: TRBJ2-1
clone_size: many
cdr3_aa: CASSPWDDNEQFF

d_call: NA
v_call: TRBV12-3/TRBV12-4
j_call: TRBJ1-5
clone_size: many
cdr3_aa: CASNQLGRDQPQHF

d_call: NA
v_call: TRBV10-3
j_call: TRBJ1-1
clone_size: NA
cdr3_aa: CAISEEGYTEAFF

d_call: TRBD2
v_call: TRBV6-5
j_call: TRBJ2-7
clone_size: few
cdr3_aa: CASSLAGGRHPYEQYF

d_call: NA
v_call: TRBV5-5
j_call: TRBJ1-2
clone_size: NA
cdr3_aa: CASSSGSTKFGYTF

d_call: NA
v_call: TRBV27
j_call: TRBJ1-3
clone_size: few
cdr3_aa: CASSLGPPGSLGTIYF

d_call: NA
v_call: TRBV11-2
j_call: TRBJ2-7
clone_size: few
cdr3_aa: CASSPPGQMLYEQYF

d_call: TRBD1
v_call: TRBV9
j_call: TRBJ1-3
clone_size: NA
cdr3_aa: CASSVSGTGGNTIYF

d_call: NA
v_call: TRBV7-9
j_call: TRBJ1-1
clone_size: many
cdr3_aa: CASSHPAGREMNTEAFF

d_call: TRBD1
v_call: TRBV10-3
j_call: TRBJ2-7
clone_size: many
cdr3_aa: CAIRGGTGSSYEQYF

d_call: TRBD2
v_call: TRBV5-1
j_call: TRBJ2-5
clone_size: NA
cdr3_aa: CASSLEGRGGQETQYF

d_call: NA
v_call: TRBV20-1
j_call: TRBJ2-7
clone_size: many
cdr3_aa: CSVPARGSYEQYF

d_call: TRBD2
v_call: TRBV12-3/TRBV12-4
j_call: TRBJ2-7
clone_size: few
cdr3_aa: CASRPGTSGTYEQYF

d_call: TRBD2
v_call: TRBV7-2
j_call: TRBJ2-7
clone_size: many
cdr3_aa: CASSLAGRGNYEQYF

d_call: TRBD1
v_call: TRBV20-1
j_call: TRBJ2-5
clone_size: NA
cdr3_aa: CSARPVQGMETQYF

d_call: TRBD1
v_call: TRBV7-2
j_call: TRBJ2-5
clone_size: few
cdr3_aa: CASRGDRFQETQYF

d_call: NA
v_call: TRBV5-1
j_call: TRBJ2-7
clone_size: many
cdr3_aa: CASSPGRLEGEQYF

d_call: TRBD1
v_call: TRBV12-3/TRBV12-4
j_call: TRBJ2-7
clone_size: NA
cdr3_aa: CASRPGTGALHEQYF

d_call: NA
v_call: TRBV28
j_call: TRBJ2-1
clone_size: few
cdr3_aa: CASSLSSSLGNEQFF

d_call: NA
v_call: TRBV11-2
j_call: TRBJ2-1
clone_size: few
cdr3_aa: CASSVRWDLRLSSYNEQFF

d_call: NA
v_call: TRBV28
j_call: TRBJ2-6
clone_size: NA
cdr3_aa: CASSYAGANVLTF

d_call: NA
v_call: TRBV20-1
j_call: TRBJ2-7
clone_size: few
cdr3_aa: CSASATFSYEQYF

d_call: TRBD2
v_call: TRBV20-1
j_call: TRBJ2-1
clone_size: NA
cdr3_aa: CSARASGTFYNEQFF

d_call: TRBD1
v_call: TRBV6-5
j_call: TRBJ1-2
clone_size: many
cdr3_aa: CASSPRTRTGGGSYGYTF

d_call: NA
v_call: TRBV6-6
j_call: TRBJ2-3
clone_size: many
cdr3_aa: CASSSRNPRTDTQYF

d_call: NA
v_call: TRBV15
j_call: TRBJ2-7
clone_size: few
cdr3_aa: CATSRQQGGYEQYF

d_call: NA
v_call: TRBV29-1
j_call: TRBJ2-3
clone_size: many
cdr3_aa: CSVDMQGADTQYF

d_call: NA
v_call: TRBV6-6
j_call: TRBJ2-5
clone_size: NA
cdr3_aa: CASSPYALASETQYF

d_call: NA
v_call: TRBV7-2
j_call: TRBJ2-1
clone_size: NA
cdr3_aa: CASSLAWANEQLF

d_call: TRBD1
v_call: TRBV5-6
j_call: TRBJ1-2
clone_size: few
cdr3_aa: CASSPARGQGSGYTF

d_call: NA
v_call: TRBV7-8
j_call: TRBJ2-7
clone_size: many
cdr3_aa: CASSPGVPYEQYF

d_call: NA
v_call: TRBV27
j_call: TRBJ2-5
clone_size: many
cdr3_aa: CASSPETQYF

d_call: NA
v_call: TRBV5-4
j_call: TRBJ2-1
clone_size: many
cdr3_aa: CASSTPSGSNEQFF

d_call: TRBD1
v_call: TRBV24-1
j_call: TRBJ1-2
clone_size: few
cdr3_aa: CATSDPGQGRDGYTF

d_call: NA
v_call: TRBV12-3/TRBV12-4
j_call: TRBJ1-1
clone_size: NA
cdr3_aa: CASSFEGLGLNTEAFF

d_call: TRBD2
v_call: TRBV9
j_call: TRBJ2-1
clone_size: NA
cdr3_aa: CASSLQPGGQNEQFF

d_call: NA
v_call: TRBV5-1
j_call: TRBJ1-1
clone_size: many
cdr3_aa: CASSLGTRNTEAFF

d_call: NA
v_call: TRBV27
j_call: TRBJ1-2
clone_size: NA
cdr3_aa: CASSWHRDYGYTF

d_call: NA
v_call: TRBV7-3
j_call: TRBJ1-6
clone_size: many
cdr3_aa: CASSFQGSLNSPLHF

d_call: NA
v_call: TRBV10-3
j_call: TRBJ2-3
clone_size: few
cdr3_aa: CAIRGVSTDTQYF

d_call: NA
v_call: TRBV7-2
j_call: TRBJ2-7
clone_size: NA
cdr3_aa: CASSLTTAYEQYF

d_call: TRBD1
v_call: TRBV6-2/TRBV6-3
j_call: TRBJ2-1
clone_size: NA
cdr3_aa: CASRKDRDRGWNEQFF

d_call: NA
v_call: TRBV7-2
j_call: TRBJ2-4
clone_size: many
cdr3_aa: CASSSGQRAKNIQYF

d_call: TRBD1
v_call: TRBV11-2
j_call: TRBJ1-4
clone_size: few
cdr3_aa: CASSKDRGYEKLFF

d_call: TRBD2
v_call: TRBV4-3
j_call: TRBJ2-3
clone_size: NA
cdr3_aa: CASSVRLALDTQYF

d_call: TRBD1
v_call: TRBV6-6
j_call: TRBJ1-2
clone_size: NA
cdr3_aa: CASILQGGANYGYTF

d_call: NA
v_call: TRBV6-6
j_call: TRBJ1-1
clone_size: few
cdr3_aa: CASSWQQRGTEAFF